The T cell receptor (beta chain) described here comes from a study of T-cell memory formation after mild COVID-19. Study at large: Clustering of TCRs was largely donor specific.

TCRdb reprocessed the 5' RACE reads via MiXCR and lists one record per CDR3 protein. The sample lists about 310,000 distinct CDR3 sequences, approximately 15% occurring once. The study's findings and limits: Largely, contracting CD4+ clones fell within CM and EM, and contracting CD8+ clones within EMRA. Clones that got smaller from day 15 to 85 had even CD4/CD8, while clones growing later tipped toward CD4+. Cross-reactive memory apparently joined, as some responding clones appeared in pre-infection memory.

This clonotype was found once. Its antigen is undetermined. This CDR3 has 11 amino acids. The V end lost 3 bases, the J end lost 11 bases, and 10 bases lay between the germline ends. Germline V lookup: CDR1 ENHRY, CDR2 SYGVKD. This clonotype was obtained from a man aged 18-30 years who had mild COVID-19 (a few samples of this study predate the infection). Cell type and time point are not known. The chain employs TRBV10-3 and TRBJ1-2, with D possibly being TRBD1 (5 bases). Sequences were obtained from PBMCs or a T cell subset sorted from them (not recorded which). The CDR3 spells CAISDFRAYTF. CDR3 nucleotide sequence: TGTGCCATCAGTGATTTCAGGGCTTACACCTTC.